This T cell receptor (beta chain) appears in the sequencing data of a study of T cells in Graves' hyperthyroidism and ophthalmopathy. Study-level information: Before any treatment, at initial diagnosis, peripheral blood was collected.

What was amplified from RNA transcripts were TCR beta CDR3 regions. During a first-round RT-PCR of the TCR CDR3, the HTBI primer set was used. One entry per CDR3 protein, called by TCRdb with MiXCR from the multiplex PCR reads. The profile shows more than 300,000 distinct CDR3 sequences, about 14% of them singletons. Trimming left V 6 bases short and J 4 bases short, with 12 bases between. This CDR3 contains 13 residues. The germline gives CDR1 MDHEN, CDR2 SYDVKM. The receptor was isolated from a woman in her sixties or seventies with Graves' hyperthyroidism. Source material: blood. The chain combines TRBV28 with TRBJ1-2; D gene ambiguous. The CDR3 reads CASSPGFGYGYTF. The CDR3 DNA is TGTGCCAGCAGCCCCGGTTTCGGCTATGGCTACACCTTC.